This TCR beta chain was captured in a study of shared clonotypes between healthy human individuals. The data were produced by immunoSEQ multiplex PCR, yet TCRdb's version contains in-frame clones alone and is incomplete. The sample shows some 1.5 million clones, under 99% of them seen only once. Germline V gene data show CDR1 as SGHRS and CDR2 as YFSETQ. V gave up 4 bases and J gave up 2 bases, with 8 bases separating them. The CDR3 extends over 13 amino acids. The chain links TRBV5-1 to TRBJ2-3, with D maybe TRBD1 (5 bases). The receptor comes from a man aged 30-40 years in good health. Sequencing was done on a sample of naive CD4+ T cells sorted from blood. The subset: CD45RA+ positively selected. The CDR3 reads CASSQGATDTQYF. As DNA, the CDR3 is TGCGCCAGCAGCCAGGGTGCCACAGATACGCAGTATTTT.